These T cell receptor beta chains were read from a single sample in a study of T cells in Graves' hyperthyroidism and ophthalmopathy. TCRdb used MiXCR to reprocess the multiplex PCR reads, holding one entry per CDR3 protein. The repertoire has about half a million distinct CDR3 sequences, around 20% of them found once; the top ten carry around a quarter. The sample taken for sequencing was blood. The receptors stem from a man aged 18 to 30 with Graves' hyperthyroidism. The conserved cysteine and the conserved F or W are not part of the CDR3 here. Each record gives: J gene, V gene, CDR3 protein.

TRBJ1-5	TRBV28	ASSRLGEGRQPQH
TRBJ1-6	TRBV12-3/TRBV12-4	ASSLRGRTSYNSPLH
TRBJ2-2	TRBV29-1	SVEGEGPGELF
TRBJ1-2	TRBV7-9	ASSLMEGSYGYT
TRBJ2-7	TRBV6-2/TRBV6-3	ASSSPGQGAGEQY
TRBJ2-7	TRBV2	ASSGTGTPHEQY
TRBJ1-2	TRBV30	AWTGRILDYGYT
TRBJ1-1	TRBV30	AWSVGGTTEAF
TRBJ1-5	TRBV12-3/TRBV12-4	ASSRLSDSNQPQH
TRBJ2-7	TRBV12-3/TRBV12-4	ASSRTSSYEQY
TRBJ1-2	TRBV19	ASSILDLLPRGYT
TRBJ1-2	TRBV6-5	ASTYGQGYGYT